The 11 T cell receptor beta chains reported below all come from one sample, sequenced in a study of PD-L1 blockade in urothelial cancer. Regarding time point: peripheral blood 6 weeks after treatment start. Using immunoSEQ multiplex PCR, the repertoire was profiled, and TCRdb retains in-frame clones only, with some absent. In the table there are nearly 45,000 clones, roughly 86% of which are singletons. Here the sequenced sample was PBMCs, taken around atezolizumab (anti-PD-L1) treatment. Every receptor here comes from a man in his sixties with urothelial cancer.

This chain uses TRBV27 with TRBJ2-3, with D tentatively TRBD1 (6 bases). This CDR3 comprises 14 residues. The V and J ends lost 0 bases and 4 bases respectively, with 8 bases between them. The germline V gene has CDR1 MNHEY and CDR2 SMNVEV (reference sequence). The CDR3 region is CASSLSPGADTQYF. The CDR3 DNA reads TGTGCCAGCAGTTTATCGCCAGGGGCAGATACGCAGTATTTT.

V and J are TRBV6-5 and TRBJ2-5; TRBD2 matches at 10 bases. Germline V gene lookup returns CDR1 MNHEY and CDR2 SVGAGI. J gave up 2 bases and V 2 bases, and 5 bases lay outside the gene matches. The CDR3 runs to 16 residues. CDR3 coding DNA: TGTGCCAGCAGTTACGGCCTAGCGGGGGCTCAAGAGACCCAGTACTTC. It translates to CASSYGLAGAQETQYF.

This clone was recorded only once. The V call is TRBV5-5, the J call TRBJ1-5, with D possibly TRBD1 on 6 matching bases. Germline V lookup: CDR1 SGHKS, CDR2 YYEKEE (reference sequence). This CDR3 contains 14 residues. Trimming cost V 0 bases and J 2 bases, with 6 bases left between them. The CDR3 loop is CASSLGTGNQPQHF. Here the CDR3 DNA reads TGTGCCAGCAGCTTGGGGACAGGCAATCAGCCCCAGCATTTT.

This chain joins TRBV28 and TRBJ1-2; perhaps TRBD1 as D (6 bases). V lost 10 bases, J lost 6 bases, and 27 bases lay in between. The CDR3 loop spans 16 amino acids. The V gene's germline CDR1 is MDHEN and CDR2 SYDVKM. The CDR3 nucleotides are TGTGCCACGTACTTAGCGTCTAGGGGGATCGGTCATGGCTACACCTTC. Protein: CATYLASRGIGHGYTF.

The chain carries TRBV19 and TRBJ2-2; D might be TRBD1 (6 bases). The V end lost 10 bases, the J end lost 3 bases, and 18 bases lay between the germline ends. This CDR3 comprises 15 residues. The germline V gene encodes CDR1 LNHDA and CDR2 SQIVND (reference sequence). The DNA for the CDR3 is TGTGCCACACATCAGGGGTTGGGCGACACCGGGGAGCTGTTTTTT. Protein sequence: CATHQGLGDTGELFF.

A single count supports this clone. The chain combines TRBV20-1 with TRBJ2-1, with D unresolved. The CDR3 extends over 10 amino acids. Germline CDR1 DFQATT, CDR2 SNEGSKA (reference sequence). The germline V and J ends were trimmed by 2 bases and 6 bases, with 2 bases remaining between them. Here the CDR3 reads CSARRNEQFF. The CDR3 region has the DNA TGCAGTGCTAGACGCAATGAGCAGTTCTTC.

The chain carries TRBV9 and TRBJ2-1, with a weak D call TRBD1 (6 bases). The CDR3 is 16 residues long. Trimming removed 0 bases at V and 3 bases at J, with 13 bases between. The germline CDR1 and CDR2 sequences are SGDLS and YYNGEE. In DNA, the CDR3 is TGTGCCAGCAGCGTAGTAGGGGGAGTGATCTACAATGAGCAGTTCTTC. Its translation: CASSVVGGVIYNEQFF.

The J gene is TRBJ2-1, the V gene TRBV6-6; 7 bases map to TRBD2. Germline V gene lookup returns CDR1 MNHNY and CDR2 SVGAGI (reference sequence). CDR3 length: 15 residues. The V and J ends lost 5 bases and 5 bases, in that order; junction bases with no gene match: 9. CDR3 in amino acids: CASSGTTSRDNEQFF. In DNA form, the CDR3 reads TGTGCCAGCAGTGGGACGACTAGCAGGGACAATGAGCAGTTCTTC.

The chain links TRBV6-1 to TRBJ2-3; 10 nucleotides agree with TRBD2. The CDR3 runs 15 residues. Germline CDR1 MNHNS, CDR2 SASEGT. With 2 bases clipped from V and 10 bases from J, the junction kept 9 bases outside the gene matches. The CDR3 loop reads CASSETSGEYLSQYF. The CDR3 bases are TGTGCCAGCAGTGAAACTAGCGGGGAGTATTTATCGCAGTATTTT.

CDR3 region: CASSSGSRELFF. As DNA, the CDR3 is TGTGCCAGCAGTTCAGGGTCACGGGAGCTGTTTTTT. This sequence joins TRBV6-5 and TRBJ2-2; a possible D gene is TRBD1 (5 bases). CDR1 and CDR2 (germline): MNHEY, SVGAGI. Trimming shortened V by 4 bases and J by 9 bases, and 9 bases separated the two germline ends. The CDR3 consists of 12 residues.

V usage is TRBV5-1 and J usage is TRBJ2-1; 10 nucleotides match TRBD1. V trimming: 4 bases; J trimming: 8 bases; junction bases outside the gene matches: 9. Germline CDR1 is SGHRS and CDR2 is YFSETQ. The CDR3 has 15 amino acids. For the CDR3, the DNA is TGCGCCAGCAGCCTGGGGACAGGGGTTGAGTATGAGCAGTTCTTC. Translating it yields CASSLGTGVEYEQFF.